This T cell receptor (beta chain) was documented in a study of blood T cell repertoires in COVID-19. V was clipped by 9 bases and J by 5 bases, with 16 bases between them. Germline V lookup: CDR1 MDHEN, CDR2 SYDVKM. The CDR3 sequence is 13 residues long. TCRdb keeps only in-frame clones here, not all; method: immunoSEQ multiplex PCR. Of around 250,000 clones listed, about 86% are singletons. Participants spanned ages about 18 to 95 years and resided in about two dozen US areas. Allocation to cohorts depended on clinical history reported by the participants. The receptor was derived from a man under 40 with acute COVID-19. The chain links TRBV28 to TRBJ1-1; a possible D gene is TRBD1 (6 bases). Sequencing was done on a sample of PBMCs or T cells enriched from blood (not recorded which). The CDR3 protein is CASYTGGLTEAFF. The CDR3 DNA sequence: TGTGCCAGTTATACGGGGGGCTTGACTGAAGCTTTCTTT.